Listed below are T cell receptor beta chains from one sample, sequenced in a study of regulatory T cells in long-lasting Graves disease. TCRdb independently ran MiXCR on the multiplex PCR reads; one entry per CDR3 protein. The sample yields about 320,000 distinct CDR3 sequences, 18% seen once. The sequencing here drew on peripheral blood mononuclear cells (PBMCs), taken at new diagnosis, from a patient treated with antithyroid drugs. These receptors were collected from a female donor with Graves disease. Each CDR3 is given with its conserved first and last residue. D genes are given only for firm matches. Only some rows state a clone size, as once, few, many or a class for expanded clones.

cdr3_length	clone_size	v_call	d_call	j_call	cdr3_nt	cdr3_aa
17	many	TRBV28	TRBD2	TRBJ2-5	TGTGCCAGCAGTTTTTTGGGCGGGAGAGTGGGGAAAGAGACCCAGTACTTC	CASSFLGGRVGKETQYF
13	many	TRBV28	TRBD1	TRBJ1-2	TGTGTATCTCAGGACAGGGCTAACTATGGCTACACCTTC	CVSQDRANYGYTF
15	many	TRBV7-9	-	TRBJ2-7	TGTGCCAGCAGCCCGAGGACAGACCAAATCTACGAGCAGTACTTC	CASSPRTDQIYEQYF
15	many	TRBV6-1	-	TRBJ2-1	TGTGCCAGCAGTGAACCTTCCGGGACCCATAATGAGCAGTTCTTC	CASSEPSGTHNEQFF
13	many	TRBV12-5	-	TRBJ2-5	TGTGCTAGTGGTCCTTCTAGTTTTGAGACCCAGTACTTC	CASGPSSFETQYF
16	-	TRBV11-2	TRBD2	TRBJ2-1	TGTGCCAGCAGCTTAGAACTAGCGGGAGTTAACAATGAGCAGTTCTTC	CASSLELAGVNNEQFF
12	many	TRBV6-2/TRBV6-3	-	TRBJ2-2	TGTGCCAGCAGTCCTGGGTCCGGGGAGCTGTTTTTT	CASSPGSGELFF
14	-	TRBV28	-	TRBJ2-1	TGTGCCAGCAGTTTATCCCTGACCATCAATGAGCAGTTCTTC	CASSLSLTINEQFF
14	many	TRBV3-1	TRBD1	TRBJ2-3	TGTGCCAGCAGCCAAGTGACAGGGGAAGATACGCAGTATTTT	CASSQVTGEDTQYF
13	many	TRBV25-1	-	TRBJ2-7	TGTGCCAGCAGTGAAATAGGTAGGGAAGAGCAGTACTTC	CASSEIGREEQYF
17	-	TRBV18	-	TRBJ2-3	TGTGCCAGCTCACCAACGAGTAGGGCTCGAGGCACAGATACGCAGTATTTT	CASSPTSRARGTDTQYF
14	many	TRBV12-3/TRBV12-4	-	TRBJ1-3	TGTGCCAGCAGTTCTCCACCGTATGGAAACACCATATATTTT	CASSSPPYGNTIYF
18	few	TRBV18	TRBD2	TRBJ2-3	TGTGCCAGCTCACCACCTAGCGGGAGGGCTTTGGTGACAGATACGCAGTATTTT	CASSPPSGRALVTDTQYF
16	many	TRBV3-1	TRBD1	TRBJ1-6	TGTGCCAGCAGCCAAGAAGAGGGACAGGGTAATTCACCCCTCCACTTT	CASSQEEGQGNSPLHF
15	many	TRBV28	-	TRBJ2-3	TGTGCCAGCAGTCCCCATGGCAGGGCGACAGATACGCAGTATTTT	CASSPHGRATDTQYF
15	many	TRBV6-1	-	TRBJ2-7	TGTGCCAGCAGCCCCACGGTGACACCAGCCTACGAGCAGTACTTC	CASSPTVTPAYEQYF
14	-	TRBV10-2	-	TRBJ1-1	TGCGCCAGCGCCGCGTCGGGTCGGAACACTGAAGCTTTCTTT	CASAASGRNTEAFF
17	-	TRBV14	TRBD2	TRBJ2-1	TGTGCCAGCAGCCTTACTTGGGCTAGCGGGAACTTCAATGAGCAGTTCTTC	CASSLTWASGNFNEQFF
16	-	TRBV27	-	TRBJ2-7	TGTGCCAGCAGTTTATCGCGATGGCAGGGCAATTACGAGCAGTACTTC	CASSLSRWQGNYEQYF
13	many	TRBV6-5	TRBD1	TRBJ1-1	TGTGCCAGCAGTTACGACAGGGGGCTTGAAGCTTTCTTT	CASSYDRGLEAFF
14	many	TRBV24-1	-	TRBJ1-5	TGTGCCACCAGTGAGCGGAATAGCAATCAGCCCCAGCATTTT	CATSERNSNQPQHF
15	many	TRBV10-3	-	TRBJ2-3	TGTGCCATCAGTCCCGGCGGGACAGCCGAAGATACGCAGTATTTT	CAISPGGTAEDTQYF
15	many	TRBV10-3	-	TRBJ2-1	TGTGCCATCAGTGATTTGAGGACCGCATCGAATGAGCAGTTCTTC	CAISDLRTASNEQFF
12	many	TRBV29-1	-	TRBJ1-1	TGCAGCGTTGATCCGGGGGTCACTGAAGCTTTCTTT	CSVDPGVTEAFF
14	-	TRBV28	-	TRBJ1-2	TGTGCCAGCATCCACGGCGGGGGCCGCGAAGGCTACGCCTTC	CASIHGGGREGYAF
15	-	TRBV4-1	-	TRBJ2-5	TGCGCCAGCAGCCAAGAAGGGACTCTACGAGAGACCCAGTACTTC	CASSQEGTLRETQYF
12	many	TRBV3-1	-	TRBJ2-3	TGTGCCAGCAGCCAGGGTATGGATACGCAGTATTTT	CASSQGMDTQYF
13	-	TRBV24-1	TRBD1	TRBJ2-4	TGTGCCACCATTTTGGGACAGGTTTACATTCAGTACTTC	CATILGQVYIQYF
14	many	TRBV7-2	-	TRBJ1-1	TGTGCCAGCACCCGATGGGGGGCGGACACTGAAGCTTTCTTT	CASTRWGADTEAFF
12	-	TRBV27	-	TRBJ2-2	TGTGCCAGCAGTTTATGGTCCGGGGAGCTGTTTTTT	CASSLWSGELFF
16	many	TRBV11-2	-	TRBJ2-1	TGTGCCAGCAGCTGGTCGGCGGGCAGTACGTTCAGTGAGCAGTTCTTC	CASSWSAGSTFSEQFF
15	-	TRBV30	TRBD2	TRBJ2-2	TGTGCCTCCGGCCGAGCGGGAGGACGGACCGGGGAGCTGCTTTTT	CASGRAGGRTGELLF
13	many	TRBV20-1	-	TRBJ2-7	TGCAGTGCAACCCCAGGGCCGGCCTACGAGCAGTACTTC	CSATPGPAYEQYF
17	few	TRBV3-1	TRBD1	TRBJ1-6	TGTGCCAGCAGCCGGGACAGTGGAGGGAAGTATGGTTCACCCCTCCACTTT	CASSRDSGGKYGSPLHF
12	many	TRBV29-1	-	TRBJ2-1	TGCAGCGTTGGCCAGGACTACAATGAGCAGTTCTTC	CSVGQDYNEQFF
16	many	TRBV12-3/TRBV12-4	-	TRBJ2-2	TGTGCCAGCAGTTTAGGGGGACTCGGGGACACCGGGGAGCTGTTTTTT	CASSLGGLGDTGELFF